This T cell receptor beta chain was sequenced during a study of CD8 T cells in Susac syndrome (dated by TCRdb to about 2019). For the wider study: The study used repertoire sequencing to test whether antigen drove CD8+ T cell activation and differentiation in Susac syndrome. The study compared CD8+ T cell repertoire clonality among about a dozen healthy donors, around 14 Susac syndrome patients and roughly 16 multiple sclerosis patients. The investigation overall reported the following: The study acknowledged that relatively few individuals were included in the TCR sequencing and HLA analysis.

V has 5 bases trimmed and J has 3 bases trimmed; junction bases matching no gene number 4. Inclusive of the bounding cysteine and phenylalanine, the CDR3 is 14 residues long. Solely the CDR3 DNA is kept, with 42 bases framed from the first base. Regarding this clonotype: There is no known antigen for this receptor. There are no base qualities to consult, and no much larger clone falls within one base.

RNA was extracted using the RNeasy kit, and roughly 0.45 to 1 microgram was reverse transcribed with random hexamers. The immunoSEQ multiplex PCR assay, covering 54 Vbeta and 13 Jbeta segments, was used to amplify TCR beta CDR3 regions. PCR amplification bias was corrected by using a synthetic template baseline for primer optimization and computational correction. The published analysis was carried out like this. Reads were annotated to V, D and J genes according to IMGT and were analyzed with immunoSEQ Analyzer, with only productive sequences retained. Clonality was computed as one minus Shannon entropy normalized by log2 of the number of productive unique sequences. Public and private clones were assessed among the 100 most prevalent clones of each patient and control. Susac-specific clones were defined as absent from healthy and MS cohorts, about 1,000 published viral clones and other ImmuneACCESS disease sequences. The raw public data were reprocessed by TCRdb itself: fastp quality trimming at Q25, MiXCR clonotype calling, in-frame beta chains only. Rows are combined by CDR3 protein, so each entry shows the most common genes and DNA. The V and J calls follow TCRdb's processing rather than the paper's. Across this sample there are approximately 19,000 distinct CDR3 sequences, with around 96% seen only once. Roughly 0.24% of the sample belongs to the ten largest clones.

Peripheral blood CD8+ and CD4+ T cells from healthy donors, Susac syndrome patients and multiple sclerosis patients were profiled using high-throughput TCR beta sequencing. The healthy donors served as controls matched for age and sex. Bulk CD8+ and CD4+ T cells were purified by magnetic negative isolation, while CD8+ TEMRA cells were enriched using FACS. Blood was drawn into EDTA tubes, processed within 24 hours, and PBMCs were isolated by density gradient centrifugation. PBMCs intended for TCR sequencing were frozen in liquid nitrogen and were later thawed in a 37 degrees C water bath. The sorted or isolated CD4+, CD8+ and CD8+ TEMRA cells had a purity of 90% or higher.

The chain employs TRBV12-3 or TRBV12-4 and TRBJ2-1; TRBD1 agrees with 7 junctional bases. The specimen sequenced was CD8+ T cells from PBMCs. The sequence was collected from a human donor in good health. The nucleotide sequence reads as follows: TGTGCCAGCAGTACGACAGGGAACTACAATGAGCAGTTCTTC. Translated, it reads CASSTTGNYNEQFF.